The entry below gives a single TCR beta chain sequence along with its context. The data belong to a study of T cells in localized non-small cell lung cancer. Here immunoSEQ multiplex PCR was the method, and the copy in TCRdb shows in-frame clones only, minus some. Here the sample spans fewer than 45,000 clones, more than 70% being singletons. Germline lookup yields CDR1 WSHSY and CDR2 SAAADI. This CDR3 has 16 amino acids. V lost 4 bases, J lost 2 bases, and 8 bases stayed unmatched. The V and J genes are TRBV10-2 and TRBJ1-5; 7 positions match TRBD1. The input for sequencing was peripheral blood, taken before any cancer treatment. This clonotype originated in a female donor over 55 with stage I squamous cell lung carcinoma. The CDR3 nucleotides read TGCGCCAGCAGTGCGCAACAGGGGTATCGCAATCAGCCCCAGCATTTT. This gives the protein CASSAQQGYRNQPQHF.